These 31 T cell receptor beta chains came from one sample sequenced in a study of blood T cell repertoires in COVID-19. Method: immunoSEQ multiplex PCR; TCRdb's copy keeps in-frame clones and lacks some. Here the sample spans 60,000 or so clones, about 82% being singletons. Sequenced sample: peripheral blood. The receptor set was obtained from a human donor in a cohort sampled during active COVID-19.

The gene calls are TRBV5-1 and TRBJ2-5; perhaps TRBD2 as D (6 bases). V shed 3 bases and J shed 5 bases, with 35 bases lying between them. Per the germline V gene, CDR1 is SGHRS and CDR2 is YFSETQ. The CDR3 is made up of 21 amino acids. CDR3 sequence (DNA): TGCGCCAGCAGCTGGGGACTCGGATCCACCAATTTGAGGGCATGGTTGGAGACCCAGTACTTC. Translating it yields CASSWGLGSTNLRAWLETQYF.

This chain links TRBV11-1 with TRBJ2-3; tentative D call: TRBD2 (6 bases). CDR3 length: 14 residues. With 2 bases removed from V and 3 bases from J, the gap between germline ends came to 9 bases. The V gene's germline CDR1 is SGHAT and CDR2 FQDESV (reference sequence). For the CDR3, the DNA is TGTGCCAGCAGCTTATCCGGGGGAACAGATACGCAGTATTTT. Protein product: CASSLSGGTDTQYF.

In DNA, the CDR3 is TGTGCCAGCAGGGTAAAGCTAGCTGAAGCTTTCTTT. It is translated as CASRVKLAEAFF. This chain links TRBV2 with TRBJ1-1; no definite D call. V lost 6 bases and J lost 6, with 11 bases in between. The CDR3 covers 12 residues. Germline V CDR1 and CDR2: SNHLY, FYNNEI.

CDR3 nucleotide sequence: TGCGCCAGCAGCGCCGGGGCAACTAATGAAAAACTGTTTTTT. Translation gives CASSAGATNEKLFF. This rearrangement joins TRBV4-1 to TRBJ1-4, with D unresolved. The V end was cut by 5 bases, the J end by 0 bases, with 7 bases between. Germline V CDR1 and CDR2: MGHRA, YSYEKL. This CDR3 region has 14 residues.

This clone came up a few times. V is TRBV6-4 and J is TRBJ2-3; D not certain. CDR1 is MRHNA, CDR2 SNTAGT, per germline. V shed 3 bases and J shed 4 bases, with 11 bases lying between them. The CDR3 sequence is 14 residues long. The CDR3 nucleotides read TGTGCCAGCAGTGAGTCCTACTTGGCAGATACGCAGTATTTT. This encodes CASSESYLADTQYF.

V gene TRBV7-3 combines with J gene TRBJ2-1; 14 bases map to TRBD2. The CDR3 is 15 residues long. Germline V lookup: CDR1 SGHTA, CDR2 FQGTGA. J lost 6 bases, V lost 3 bases, and 1 base had no gene match. CDR3 nucleotide sequence: TGTGCCAGCAGCTTGGGACTAGCGGGGGTCAATGAGCAGTTCTTC. It is translated as CASSLGLAGVNEQFF.

This chain links TRBV27 with TRBJ1-2; D remains ambiguous. Germline V gives CDR1 MNHEY, CDR2 SMNVEV (reference sequence). The CDR3 has 13 amino acids. Trimming removed 2 bases from V and 1 base from J, with 5 bases in between. This CDR3 is CASSLGGNYGYTF. CDR3 nucleotides: TGTGCCAGCAGTTTAGGCGGTAACTATGGCTACACCTTC.

V gene TRBV4-1 combines with J gene TRBJ1-1, with 8 bases lining up with TRBD1. The CDR3 covers 16 residues. V lost 4 bases, J lost 0 bases, and 7 bases stayed unmatched. The germline CDR1 and CDR2 sequences are MGHRA and YSYEKL. The CDR3, as DNA: TGCGCCAGCAGCCGTCGGCCAGGGGGCTTGAACACTGAAGCTTTCTTT. It codes for CASSRRPGGLNTEAFF.

This chain links TRBV11-2 with TRBJ2-3; the D gene is possibly TRBD2 (6 bases). Per germline, CDR1 SGHAT and CDR2 FQNNGV. The CDR3 spans 15 residues. V dropped 0 bases and J dropped 1 base, with 8 bases sitting between them. This CDR3 is CASSLDPGGTDTQYF. CDR3 sequence (DNA): TGTGCCAGCAGCTTAGATCCGGGGGGCACAGATACGCAGTATTTT. The full variable domain, rest sourced from reference TRBV11-2 and TRBJ2-3, is EAGVAQSPRYKIIEKRQSVAFWCNPISGHATLYWYQQILGQGPKLLIQFQNNGVVDDSQLPKDRFSAERLKGVDSTLKIQPAKLEDSAVYLCASSLDPGGTDTQYFGPGTRLTVL.

CDR3 nucleotides: TGTGCCAGCAGCCAAGATCTAGGACTCCAAGAGACCCAGTACTTC. Its translation is CASSQDLGLQETQYF. The V and J genes are TRBV3-1 (or the pseudogene TRBV3-2) and TRBJ2-5, with D possibly TRBD2 on 5 matching bases. Per the germline V gene, CDR1 is LGHDT and CDR2 is YNNKEL (reference sequence). The CDR3 extends over 15 amino acids. V lost 0 bases, J lost 1 base, and 9 bases lay in between.

The rearrangement links TRBV19 to TRBJ2-7, with 9 bases matching TRBD1. Germline CDR1 and CDR2: LNHDA and SQIVND (reference sequence). V lost 6 bases and J lost 0; bases outside the gene matches: 9. CDR3 length: 16 residues. The CDR3 spells CASSQEGQGFSYEQYF. CDR3 nucleotide sequence: TGTGCCAGTAGCCAAGAGGGACAGGGTTTCTCCTACGAGCAGTACTTC.

The V call is TRBV11-2, the J call TRBJ2-7; D perhaps matches TRBD1 (5 bases). This CDR3 has 13 residues. In germline, CDR1 is SGHAT, CDR2 FQNNGV. The germline V and J ends were trimmed by 2 bases and 5 bases, with 10 bases remaining between them. CDR3 DNA sequence: TGTGCCAGCAGCTTATTACCAGGGAACGAGCAGTACTTC. It specifies CASSLLPGNEQYF.

The V call is TRBV7-2, the J call TRBJ2-3; the D is unclear. V was pared by 4 bases and J by 9 bases, with 11 bases between. CDR1 and CDR2 from the germline V gene are SGHTA and FQGNSA. This CDR3 is built from 12 residues. The CDR3 loop reads CASSSTGHTQYF. The CDR3 DNA is TGTGCCAGCAGCTCGACTGGTCACACGCAGTATTTT. The variable domain in full, completed from reference TRBV7-2 and TRBJ2-3, reads GAGVSQSPSNKVTEKGKDVELRCDPISGHTALYWYRQSLGQGLEFLIYFQGNSAPDKSGLPSDRFSAERTGGSVSTLTIQRTQQEDSAVYLCASSSTGHTQYFGPGTRLTVL.

Written as DNA, the CDR3 is TGTGCCAGCAGCGTGGGAGCGGGGGGAAACACCGGGGAGCTGTTTTTT. It encodes CASSVGAGGNTGELFF. V gene TRBV9 combines with J gene TRBJ2-2; TRBD2 matches at 9 bases. Per germline, CDR1 SGDLS and CDR2 YYNGEE. Unmatched junction bases numbered 4, after V lost 2 bases and J lost 2 bases. CDR3 length equals 16 residues.

The rearrangement links TRBV5-5 to TRBJ1-5; the D is unclear. Trimming shortened V by 1 base and J by 0 bases, and 14 bases separated the two germline ends. The CDR3 contains 17 residues. CDR1 and CDR2 from the germline V gene are SGHKS and YYEKEE (reference sequence). CDR3: CASSLLAEGGSNQPQHF. CDR3 coding DNA: TGTGCCAGCAGCTTGTTGGCAGAGGGTGGTAGCAATCAGCCCCAGCATTTT.

The V and J genes are TRBV18 and TRBJ2-5; TRBD2 might be the D (5 bases). The CDR3 is 15 residues long. The V gene's germline CDR1 is KGHSH and CDR2 LQKENI. V was cut by 4 bases and J by 4 bases, with 16 bases left in between. The CDR3 here is CASSQTRGSGETQYF. The CDR3 DNA is TGTGCCAGCTCACAAACCCGAGGGTCGGGAGAGACCCAGTACTTC.

The chain employs TRBV21-1 and TRBJ2-5; TRBD1 is the table's D call, not checked against the DNA. TRBV21-1 is a known pseudogene. CDR3 length: 18 residues. The DNA for the CDR3 is TGTGCCAGCAGCAACCAGTTTGTTGGGGGACACCCTCAAAAGACCCAGTACTTC. This codes for CASSNQFVGGHPQKTQYF.

The chain recombines TRBV24-1 with TRBJ1-5, with D hard to call. Trimming shortened V by 3 bases and J by 2 bases, and 13 bases separated the two germline ends. Germline V gene sequence: CDR1 KGHDR, CDR2 SFDVKD. The CDR3 sequence is 16 residues long. The CDR3 loop reads CATSDPRGGGNQPQHF. The CDR3 DNA reads as TGTGCCACCAGTGATCCCCGGGGTGGTGGCAATCAGCCCCAGCATTTT.

The V and J genes are TRBV4-3 and TRBJ2-1, with a possible D match to TRBD1 (5 bases). The CDR3 loop spans 15 amino acids. Germline V gives CDR1 LGHNA, CDR2 YSLEER. V lost 1 base and J lost 5, with 12 bases in between. CDR3 sequence reads: CASSQVRQGNNEQFF. The CDR3 bases are TGCGCCAGCAGCCAAGTAAGGCAGGGTAACAATGAGCAGTTCTTC.

In DNA, the CDR3 is TGTGCCACCAGCCGCCCAACAGGGACTAGCGGGACAGATACGCAGTATTTT. Protein: CATSRPTGTSGTDTQYF. The V call is TRBV15, the J call TRBJ2-3; 12 bases are shared with TRBD2. V shed 5 bases, J shed 3 bases, and the junction held 9 bases outside the gene matches. Looked up from germline, CDR1 is LNHNV and CDR2 is YYDKDF (reference sequence). The CDR3 is made up of 17 amino acids.

CDR3 residues: CASSPRGGTLISYTF. DNA for the CDR3: TGTGCCAGCAGTCCCCGGGGGGGCACCCTAATAAGCTACACCTTC. The V and J genes are TRBV27 and TRBJ1-2; D is possibly TRBD1 (6 bases). Germline V gene lookup returns CDR1 MNHEY and CDR2 SMNVEV (reference sequence). The CDR3 is 15 amino acids. Trimming took 5 bases from V and 9 from J, leaving 22 bases between them.

This clone was seen a few times. The chain employs TRBV7-8 and TRBJ1-6; 10 nucleotides agree with TRBD1. Germline values: CDR1 SGHVS, CDR2 FQNEAQ. This CDR3 region has 16 residues. V was pared by 6 bases and J by 9 bases, with 11 bases of the junction left unmatched. This CDR3 reads CASRPDRGLGRSPLHF. CDR3 in DNA: TGTGCCAGCAGGCCCGACAGGGGGCTAGGGCGTTCACCCCTCCACTTT.

The V and J genes are TRBV9 and TRBJ2-1; D is perhaps TRBD2 (8 bases). This CDR3 comprises 15 residues. Germline V gene lookup returns CDR1 SGDLS and CDR2 YYNGEE. V was shortened by 3 bases and J by 5 bases, with 15 bases between the two germline ends. This CDR3 is CASSAERGTDNEQFF. Written as DNA, the CDR3 is TGTGCCAGCAGCGCCGAGCGGGGGACAGACAATGAGCAGTTCTTC.

The chain is built from TRBV4-3 and TRBJ2-3; D uncertain. Germline values: CDR1 LGHNA, CDR2 YSLEER. The CDR3 is 13 residues long. Trimming removed 1 base at V and 7 bases at J, with 9 bases between. CDR3 nucleotide sequence: TGCGCCAGCAGCCAAGTTGAGCGAAATACGCAGTATTTT. Its translation is CASSQVERNTQYF.

This clone was counted between two and nine times. The chain couples TRBV6-6 to TRBJ1-2; a weak D match, TRBD1 (6 bases). From germline, CDR1 is MNHNY and CDR2 SVGAGI (reference sequence). Trimming removed 0 bases from V and 3 bases from J, with 14 bases in between. This CDR3 comprises 16 residues. The CDR3 reads CASSYSTRGSDYGYTF. The CDR3 DNA sequence: TGTGCCAGCAGTTACTCGACAAGGGGGTCAGACTATGGCTACACCTTC.

For the CDR3, the DNA is TGTGCCAGCAGTGACAGGGCCAACATTCAGTACTTC. Encoded protein: CASSDRANIQYF. V usage is TRBV2 and J usage is TRBJ2-4; the D gene is possibly TRBD1 (5 bases). The CDR3 is 12 residues long. Deletions cut 3 bases from V and 7 bases from J, with 7 bases between. In germline, CDR1 is SNHLY, CDR2 FYNNEI.

The gene calls are TRBV7-2 and TRBJ2-4, with D possibly TRBD2 on 5 matching bases. The CDR3 has 12 amino acids. Per germline, CDR1 SGHTA and CDR2 FQGNSA. V shed 1 base and J shed 11 bases, with 9 bases lying between them. The CDR3 protein is CASSLGRTFQYF. Here the CDR3 DNA reads TGTGCCAGCAGCTTAGGAAGGACTTTTCAGTACTTC.

This chain uses TRBV7-3 with TRBJ1-6; the D gene is possibly TRBD1 (5 bases). V was clipped by 3 bases and J by 10 bases, with 13 bases between them. This CDR3 is built from 14 residues. Germline V gene lookup returns CDR1 SGHTA and CDR2 FQGTGA. CDR3 DNA: TGTGCCAGCAGCTTCCAGAGTAGGGGCTCACCCCTCCACTTT. The encoded protein is CASSFQSRGSPLHF.

The chain combines TRBV25-1 with TRBJ1-2, with D possibly TRBD1 on 6 matching bases. Trimming took off 6 bases at V and 3 bases at J, with 17 bases between the two ends. The CDR3 is made up of 15 amino acids. Germline values: CDR1 MGHDK, CDR2 SYGVNS. The DNA for the CDR3 is TGTGCCAGCAGAGGGGAGGGGGTAGGTCACTATGGCTACACCTTC. Encoded protein: CASRGEGVGHYGYTF.

The V gene is TRBV11-2, the J gene TRBJ2-1; D may be TRBD1 (6 bases). Trimming shortened V by 5 bases and J by 7 bases, and 18 bases separated the two germline ends. This CDR3 has 15 residues. Germline CDR1 reads SGHAT; CDR2 reads FQNNGV. This CDR3 is CASSPTSTGQNEQFF. The CDR3 DNA reads as TGTGCCAGCAGCCCTACCTCCACAGGGCAAAATGAGCAGTTCTTC.

This sequence joins TRBV7-2 and TRBJ1-1; D unresolved. Looked up from germline, CDR1 is SGHTA and CDR2 is FQGNSA. The CDR3 is made up of 13 amino acids. The V end was cut by 4 bases, the J end by 3 bases, with 9 bases between. In DNA, the CDR3 is TGTGCCAGCAGCTCGACATGGGACACTGAAGCTTTCTTT. Its protein is CASSSTWDTEAFF.